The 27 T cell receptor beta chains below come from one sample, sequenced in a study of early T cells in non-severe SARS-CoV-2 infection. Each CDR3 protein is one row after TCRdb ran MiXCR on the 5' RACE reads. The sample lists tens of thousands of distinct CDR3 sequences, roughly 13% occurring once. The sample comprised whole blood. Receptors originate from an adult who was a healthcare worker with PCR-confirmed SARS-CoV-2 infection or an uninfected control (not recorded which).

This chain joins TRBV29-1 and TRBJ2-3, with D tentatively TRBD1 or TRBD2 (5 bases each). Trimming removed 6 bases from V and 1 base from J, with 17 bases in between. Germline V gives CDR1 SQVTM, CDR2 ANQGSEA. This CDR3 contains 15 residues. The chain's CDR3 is CSVGPPRTGTDTQYF. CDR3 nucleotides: TGCAGCGTGGGACCTCCACGGACGGGCACAGATACGCAGTATTTT.

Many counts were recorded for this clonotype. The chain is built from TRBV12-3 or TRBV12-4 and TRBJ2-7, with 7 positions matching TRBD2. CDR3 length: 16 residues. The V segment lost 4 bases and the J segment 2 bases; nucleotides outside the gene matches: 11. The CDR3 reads CASSSSDGLAAYEQYF. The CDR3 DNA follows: TGTGCCAGCAGTTCCTCCGACGGTCTAGCGGCCTACGAGCAGTACTTC.

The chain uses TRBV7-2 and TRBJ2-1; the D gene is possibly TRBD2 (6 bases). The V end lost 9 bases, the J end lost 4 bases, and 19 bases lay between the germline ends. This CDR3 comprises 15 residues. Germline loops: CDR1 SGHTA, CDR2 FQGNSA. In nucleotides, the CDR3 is TGTGCCAGACTCCTCGTTGCGGGGCGATACAATGAGCAGTTCTTC. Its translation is CARLLVAGRYNEQFF.

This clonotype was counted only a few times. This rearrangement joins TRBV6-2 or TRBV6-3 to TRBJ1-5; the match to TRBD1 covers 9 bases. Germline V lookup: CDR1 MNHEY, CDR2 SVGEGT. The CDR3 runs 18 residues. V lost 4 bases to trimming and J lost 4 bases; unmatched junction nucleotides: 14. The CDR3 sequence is CASSFENRDRVINQPQHF. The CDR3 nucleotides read TGTGCCAGCAGTTTCGAAAACCGGGACAGGGTCATTAATCAGCCCCAGCATTTT.

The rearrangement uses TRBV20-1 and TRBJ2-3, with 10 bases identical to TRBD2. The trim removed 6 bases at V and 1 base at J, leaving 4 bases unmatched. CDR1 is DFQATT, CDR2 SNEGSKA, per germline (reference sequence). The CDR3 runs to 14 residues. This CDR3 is CSAPSGGGTDTQYF. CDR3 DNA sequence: TGCAGTGCCCCTAGCGGGGGAGGCACAGATACGCAGTATTTT.

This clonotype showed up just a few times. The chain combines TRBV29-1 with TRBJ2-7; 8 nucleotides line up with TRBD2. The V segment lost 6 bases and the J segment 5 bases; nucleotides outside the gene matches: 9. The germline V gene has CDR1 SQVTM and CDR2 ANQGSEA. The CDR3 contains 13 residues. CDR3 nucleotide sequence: TGCAGCGTCCAGCGGGAGAAAATCCACGAGCAGTACTTC. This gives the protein CSVQREKIHEQYF.

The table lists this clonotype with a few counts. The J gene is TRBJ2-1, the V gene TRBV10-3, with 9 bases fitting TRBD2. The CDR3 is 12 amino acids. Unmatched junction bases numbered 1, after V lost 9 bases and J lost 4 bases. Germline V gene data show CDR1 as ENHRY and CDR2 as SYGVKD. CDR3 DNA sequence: TGTGCCATTAGCGGGAGTTACAATGAGCAGTTCTTC. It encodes CAISGSYNEQFF.

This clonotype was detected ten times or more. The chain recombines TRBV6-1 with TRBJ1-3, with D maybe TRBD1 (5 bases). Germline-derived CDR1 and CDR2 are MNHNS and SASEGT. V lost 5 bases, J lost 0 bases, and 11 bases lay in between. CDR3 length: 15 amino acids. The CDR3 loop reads CASSQGPISGNTIYF. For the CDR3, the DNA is TGTGCCAGCAGTCAGGGCCCTATCTCTGGAAACACCATATATTTT.

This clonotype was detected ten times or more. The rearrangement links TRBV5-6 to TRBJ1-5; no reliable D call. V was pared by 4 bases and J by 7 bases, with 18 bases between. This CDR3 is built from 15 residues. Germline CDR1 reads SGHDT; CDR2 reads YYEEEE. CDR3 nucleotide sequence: TGTGCCAGCAGCCTCGGACCGCCAGGTGACCAGCCCCAGCATTTT. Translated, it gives CASSLGPPGDQPQHF.

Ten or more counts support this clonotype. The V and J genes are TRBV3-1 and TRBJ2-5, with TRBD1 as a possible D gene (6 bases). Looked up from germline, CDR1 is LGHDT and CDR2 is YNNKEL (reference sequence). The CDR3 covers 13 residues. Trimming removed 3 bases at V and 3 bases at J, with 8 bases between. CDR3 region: CASSQGAEETQYF. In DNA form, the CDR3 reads TGTGCCAGCAGCCAGGGGGCAGAAGAGACCCAGTACTTC.

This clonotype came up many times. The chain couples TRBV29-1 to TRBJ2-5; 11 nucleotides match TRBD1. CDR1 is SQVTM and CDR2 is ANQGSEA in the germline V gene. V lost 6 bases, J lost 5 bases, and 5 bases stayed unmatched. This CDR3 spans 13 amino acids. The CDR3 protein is CSVRTGGLETQYF. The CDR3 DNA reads TGCAGCGTGAGGACAGGGGGCTTGGAGACCCAGTACTTC.

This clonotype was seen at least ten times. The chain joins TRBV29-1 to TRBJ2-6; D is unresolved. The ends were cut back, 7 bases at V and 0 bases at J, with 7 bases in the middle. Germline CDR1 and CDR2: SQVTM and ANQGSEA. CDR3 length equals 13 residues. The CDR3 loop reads CSALGSGANVLTF. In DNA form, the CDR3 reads TGCAGCGCACTGGGCTCTGGGGCCAACGTCCTGACTTTC.

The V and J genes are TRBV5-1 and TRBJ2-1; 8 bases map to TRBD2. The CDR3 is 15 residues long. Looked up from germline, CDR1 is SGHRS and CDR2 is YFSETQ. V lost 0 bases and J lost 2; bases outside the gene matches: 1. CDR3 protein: CASSLVAGTYNEQFF. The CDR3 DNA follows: TGCGCCAGCAGCTTGGTAGCGGGGACCTACAATGAGCAGTTCTTC.

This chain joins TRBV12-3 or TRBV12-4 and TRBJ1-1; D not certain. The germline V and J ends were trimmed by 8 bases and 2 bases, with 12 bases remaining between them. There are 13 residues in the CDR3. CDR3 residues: CASVPRPNTEAFF. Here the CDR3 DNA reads TGTGCCAGCGTCCCGAGACCCAACACTGAAGCTTTCTTT.

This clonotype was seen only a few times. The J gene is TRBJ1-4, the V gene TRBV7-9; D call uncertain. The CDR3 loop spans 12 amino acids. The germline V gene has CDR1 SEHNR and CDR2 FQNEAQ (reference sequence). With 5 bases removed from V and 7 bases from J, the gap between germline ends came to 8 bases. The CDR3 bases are TGTGCCAGCAGCAAAGGGCGTGAAAAACTGTTTTTT. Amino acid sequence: CASSKGREKLFF.

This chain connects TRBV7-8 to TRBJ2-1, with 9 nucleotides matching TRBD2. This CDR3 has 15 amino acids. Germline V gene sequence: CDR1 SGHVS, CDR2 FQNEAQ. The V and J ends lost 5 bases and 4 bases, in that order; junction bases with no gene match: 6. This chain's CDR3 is CASSQSGGTYNEQFF. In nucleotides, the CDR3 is TGTGCCAGCAGCCAAAGCGGGGGGACTTACAATGAGCAGTTCTTC.

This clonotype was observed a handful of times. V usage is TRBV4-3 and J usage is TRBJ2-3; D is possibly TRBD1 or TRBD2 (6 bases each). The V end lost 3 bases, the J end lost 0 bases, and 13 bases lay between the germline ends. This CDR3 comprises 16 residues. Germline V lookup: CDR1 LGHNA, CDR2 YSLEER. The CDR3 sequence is CASSQRVGGSTDTQYF. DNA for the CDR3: TGCGCCAGCAGCCAGAGGGTCGGGGGCAGCACAGATACGCAGTATTTT.

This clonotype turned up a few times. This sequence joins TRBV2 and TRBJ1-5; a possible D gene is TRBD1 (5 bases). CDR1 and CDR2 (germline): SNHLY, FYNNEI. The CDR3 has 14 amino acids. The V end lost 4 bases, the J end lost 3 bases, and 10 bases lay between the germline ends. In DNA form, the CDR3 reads TGTGCCAGCAGTGGCCGACAGCTCAATCAGCCCCAGCATTTT. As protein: CASSGRQLNQPQHF.

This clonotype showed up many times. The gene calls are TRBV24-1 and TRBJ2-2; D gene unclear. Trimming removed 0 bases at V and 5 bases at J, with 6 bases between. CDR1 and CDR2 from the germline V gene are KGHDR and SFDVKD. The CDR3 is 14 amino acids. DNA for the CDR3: TGTGCCACCAGTGATTTGACAGATACCGGGGAGCTGTTTTTT. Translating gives CATSDLTDTGELFF.

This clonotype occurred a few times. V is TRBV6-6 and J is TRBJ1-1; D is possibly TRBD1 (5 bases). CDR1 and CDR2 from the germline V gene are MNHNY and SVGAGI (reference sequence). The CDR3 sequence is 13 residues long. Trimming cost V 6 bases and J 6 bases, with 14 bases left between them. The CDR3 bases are TGTGCCAGCAGGCCGAGGGGAAGTTCTGAAGCTTTCTTT. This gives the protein CASRPRGSSEAFF.

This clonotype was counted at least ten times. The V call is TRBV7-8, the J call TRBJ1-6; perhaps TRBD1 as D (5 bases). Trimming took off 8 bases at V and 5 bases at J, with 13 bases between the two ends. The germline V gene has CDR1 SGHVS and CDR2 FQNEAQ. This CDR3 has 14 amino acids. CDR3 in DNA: TGTGCCAGCTCGGTAGGGGCCCATAATTCACCCCTCCACTTT. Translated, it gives CASSVGAHNSPLHF.

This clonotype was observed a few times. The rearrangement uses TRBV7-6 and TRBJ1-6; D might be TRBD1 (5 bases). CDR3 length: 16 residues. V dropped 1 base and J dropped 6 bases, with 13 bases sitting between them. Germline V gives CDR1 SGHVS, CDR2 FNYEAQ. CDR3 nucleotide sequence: TGTGCCAGCAGCTTAGGCTCCAGGGCGACTAATTCACCCCTCCACTTT. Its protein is CASSLGSRATNSPLHF.

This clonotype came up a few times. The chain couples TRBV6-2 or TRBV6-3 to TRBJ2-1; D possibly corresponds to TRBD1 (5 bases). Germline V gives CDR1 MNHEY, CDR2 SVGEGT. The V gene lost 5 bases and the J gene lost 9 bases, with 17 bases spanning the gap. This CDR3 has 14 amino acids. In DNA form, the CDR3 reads TGTGCCAGCAGTGGTAGGGGCTACCCCGCTGAGCAGTTCTTC. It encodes CASSGRGYPAEQFF.

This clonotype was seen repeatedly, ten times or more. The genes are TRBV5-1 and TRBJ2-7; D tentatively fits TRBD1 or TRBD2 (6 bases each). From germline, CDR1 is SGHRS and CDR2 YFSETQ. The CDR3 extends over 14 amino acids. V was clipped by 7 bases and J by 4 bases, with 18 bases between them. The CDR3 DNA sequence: TGCGCCAGCGGCGAGGGGGACTCGGGATACGAGCAGTACTTC. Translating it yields CASGEGDSGYEQYF.

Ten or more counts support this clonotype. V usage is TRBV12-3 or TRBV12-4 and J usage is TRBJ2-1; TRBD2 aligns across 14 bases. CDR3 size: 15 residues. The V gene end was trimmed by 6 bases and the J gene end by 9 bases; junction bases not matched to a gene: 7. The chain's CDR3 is CASSQTSGRAAEQFF. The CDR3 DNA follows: TGTGCCAGCAGCCAGACTAGCGGGAGGGCCGCTGAGCAGTTCTTC.

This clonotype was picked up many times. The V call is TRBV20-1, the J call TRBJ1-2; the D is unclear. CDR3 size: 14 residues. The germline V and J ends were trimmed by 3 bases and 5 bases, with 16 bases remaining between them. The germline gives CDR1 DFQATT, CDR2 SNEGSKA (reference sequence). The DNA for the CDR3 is TGCAGTGCTAGTGTCAGTCGGCTGGGATATGGCTACACCTTC. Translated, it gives CSASVSRLGYGYTF.

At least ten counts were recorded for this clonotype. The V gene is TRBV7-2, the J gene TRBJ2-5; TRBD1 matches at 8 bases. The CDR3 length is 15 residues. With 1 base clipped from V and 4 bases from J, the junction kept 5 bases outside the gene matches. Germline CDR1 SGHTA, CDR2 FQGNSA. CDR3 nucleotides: TGTGCCAGCAGCTTAGATAACAGGGGGATAGAGACCCAGTACTTC. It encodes CASSLDNRGIETQYF.